Following are 23 T cell receptor beta chains from one sample sequenced in a study of T cell responses to AZD1222 COVID-19 vaccine. Using immunoSEQ multiplex PCR, the repertoire was profiled, and TCRdb retains in-frame clones only, with some absent. The table includes roughly 50,000 clones, roughly 90% detected once. This specimen consisted of peripheral blood, obtained 28 days after the second AZD1222 dose. The receptors derive from an adult who received the AZD1222 COVID-19 vaccine.

This clone has a single count. This chain joins TRBV10-3 and TRBJ2-1; D uncertain. The ends were cut back, 6 bases at V and 1 base at J, with 4 bases in the middle. Germline lookup yields CDR1 ENHRY and CDR2 SYGVKD. The CDR3 covers 12 residues. The CDR3 region is CAIRGSYNEQFF. CDR3 in DNA: TGTGCCATCAGAGGTTCCTACAATGAGCAGTTCTTC.

This rearrangement joins TRBV3-1 (or the pseudogene TRBV3-2) to TRBJ2-3; a weak D match, TRBD1 (5 bases). The germline V gene has CDR1 LGHDT and CDR2 YNNKEL (reference sequence). Between the trimmed V and J ends, which lost 3 bases and 10 bases, there was a span of 17 bases. The CDR3 spans 14 residues. The CDR3 spells CASSHDRGGLAQYF. The CDR3 DNA reads as TGTGCCAGCAGCCACGATAGGGGCGGCTTGGCGCAGTATTTT.

The chain carries TRBV6-2 or TRBV6-3 and TRBJ2-1, with 9 positions matching TRBD2. Germline CDR1 and CDR2: MNHEY and SVGEGT. This CDR3 comprises 16 residues. The trim removed 2 bases at V and 5 bases at J, leaving 7 bases unmatched. The CDR3 sequence is CASSYPTSGYDNEQFF. CDR3 coding DNA: TGTGCCAGCAGTTACCCTACTAGCGGGTACGACAATGAGCAGTTCTTC.

The chain couples TRBV2 to TRBJ2-4; 10 nucleotides match TRBD2. The ends lost 8 bases at V and 9 bases at J; junction bases unmatched: 16. The germline CDR1 and CDR2 sequences are SNHLY and FYNNEI. This CDR3 is built from 16 residues. CDR3 bases: TGTGCCAGCCGATCTTCCCCTAGCGGGAGCGGTGGCATTCAGTACTTC. Its translation: CASRSSPSGSGGIQYF.

The chain has TRBV6-5 and TRBJ2-7, with TRBD1 matching over 7 bases. The V gene's germline CDR1 is MNHEY and CDR2 SVGAGI. The CDR3 length is 14 residues. V trimming: 8 bases; J trimming: 0 bases; junction bases outside the gene matches: 7. The CDR3 sequence is CASFNRDSSYEQYF. The CDR3 nucleotides read TGTGCCAGCTTCAACCGGGACAGCTCCTACGAGCAGTACTTC.

J is TRBJ2-5 and V is TRBV9, with 8 bases fitting TRBD1. CDR1 is SGDLS and CDR2 is YYNGEE in the germline V gene. The CDR3 has 15 residues. J was trimmed by 4 bases and V by 4 bases; bases with no gene match: 9. The DNA of the CDR3 is TGTGCCAGCAGCACCTGGACAGGGATGGGAGAGACCCAGTACTTC. It codes for CASSTWTGMGETQYF.

The rearrangement uses TRBV19 and TRBJ1-4; TRBD1 is a possible D gene (6 bases). V shed 4 bases and J shed 3 bases, with 9 bases lying between them. The CDR3 contains 14 residues. From germline, CDR1 is LNHDA and CDR2 SQIVND (reference sequence). CDR3: CASSTGAANEKLFF. The CDR3 DNA follows: TGTGCCAGTAGTACAGGGGCGGCTAATGAAAAACTGTTTTTT.

J is TRBJ1-3 and V is TRBV5-1; no clear D. Deletions cut 0 bases from V and 1 base from J, with 8 bases between. Germline V gene lookup returns CDR1 SGHRS and CDR2 YFSETQ. The CDR3 covers 15 residues. The CDR3 DNA reads as TGCGCCAGCAGCTTGGTTGGCATTTCTGGAAACACCATATATTTT. Translated: CASSLVGISGNTIYF.

This chain connects TRBV19 to TRBJ1-3; 7 bases fit TRBD1. Unmatched junction bases numbered 10, after V lost 8 bases and J lost 0 bases. The CDR3 loop spans 16 amino acids. Germline CDR1 reads LNHDA; CDR2 reads SQIVND (reference sequence). The CDR3 loop reads CASRRDRDISGNTIYF. The CDR3 DNA reads as TGTGCCAGTCGGCGGGACAGAGACATCTCTGGAAACACCATATATTTT.

This sequence joins TRBV7-2 and TRBJ1-4; TRBD1 might be the D (6 bases). Germline CDR1 and CDR2: SGHTA and FQGNSA. This CDR3 is 17 amino acids long. V shed 5 bases and J shed 3 bases, with 19 bases lying between them. The CDR3 region has the DNA TGTGCCAGCAGCCCAATACCCTGGAAGGGGGCTAATGAAAAACTGTTTTTT. Translating it yields CASSPIPWKGANEKLFF.

The rearrangement links TRBV7-8 to TRBJ2-7; 7 bases fit TRBD2. The CDR3 runs 15 residues. V lost 5 bases, J lost 2 bases, and 9 bases stayed unmatched. Germline V gene lookup returns CDR1 SGHVS and CDR2 FQNEAQ. The CDR3 coding sequence is TGTGCCAGCAGCCAAACCATCGCGGGGGCCTACGAGCAGTACTTC. This gives the protein CASSQTIAGAYEQYF.

This CDR3 is CASSAPGLAGGSSYNEQFF. CDR3 bases: TGTGCCAGCAGTGCCCCGGGACTAGCGGGAGGCAGCTCCTACAATGAGCAGTTCTTC. V and J are TRBV27 and TRBJ2-1, with 15 bases matching TRBD2. Trimming took 5 bases from V and 0 from J; bases not matched to a gene: 8. CDR3 length: 19 residues. Germline V CDR1 and CDR2: MNHEY, SMNVEV (reference sequence).

The CDR3: CASRPGTGGGYTF. CDR3 coding DNA: TGTGCCAGCAGACCCGGGACAGGGGGCGGCTACACCTTC. The V call is TRBV6-5, the J call TRBJ1-2; 12 nucleotides match TRBD1. Trimming cost V 6 bases and J 8 bases; bases outside gene matches: 4. The CDR3 sequence is 13 residues long. The germline V gene has CDR1 MNHEY and CDR2 SVGAGI.

The chain recombines TRBV6-5 with TRBJ2-6, with D unclear. The CDR3 has 13 residues. The ends were cut back, 11 bases at V and 0 bases at J, with 8 bases in the middle. Looked up from germline, CDR1 is MNHEY and CDR2 is SVGAGI. The CDR3 sequence is CAASGSGANVLTF. The CDR3 DNA reads TGTGCCGCATCGGGCTCTGGGGCCAACGTCCTGACTTTC.

The rearrangement uses TRBV12-3 or TRBV12-4 and TRBJ2-2; either TRBD1 or TRBD2 may fit D (5 bases each). The CDR3 is made up of 13 amino acids. With 8 bases removed from V and 4 bases from J, the gap between germline ends came to 11 bases. Here the CDR3 reads CASLRGRTGELFF. The CDR3 bases are TGTGCCAGCCTCCGGGGACGCACCGGGGAGCTGTTTTTT.

The J gene is TRBJ2-1, the V gene TRBV7-9; a weak D match, TRBD2 (5 bases). V lost 9 bases, J lost 8 bases, and 14 bases lay in between. The CDR3 consists of 12 residues. Germline CDR1 SEHNR, CDR2 FQNEAQ (reference sequence). CDR3 loop: CARDEGFDEQFF. The CDR3 DNA is TGTGCCAGGGACGAGGGCTTCGATGAGCAGTTCTTC.

This rearrangement joins TRBV19 to TRBJ1-5; D ambiguous. The V gene lost 1 base and the J gene lost 9 bases, with 13 bases spanning the gap. The germline V gene has CDR1 LNHDA and CDR2 SQIVND (reference sequence). The CDR3 totals 14 residues. The CDR3 protein is CASSIAEGKGPQHF. CDR3 DNA sequence: TGTGCCAGTAGTATAGCGGAAGGGAAGGGGCCCCAGCATTTT.

This CDR3 is CASSDRGQGAGEKLFF. CDR3 bases: TGTGCCAGCAGTGACAGGGGACAGGGGGCAGGTGAAAAACTGTTTTTT. This chain links TRBV6-1 with TRBJ1-4; 12 bases fit TRBD1. There are 16 residues in the CDR3. J was trimmed by 7 bases and V by 3 bases; bases with no gene match: 6. Germline values: CDR1 MNHNS, CDR2 SASEGT.

The J gene is TRBJ1-3, the V gene TRBV5-1, with no clear D. This CDR3 contains 13 residues. The germline gives CDR1 SGHRS, CDR2 YFSETQ. Trimming took off 0 bases at V and 6 bases at J, with 7 bases between the two ends. CDR3 loop: CASSLGQENTIYF. The CDR3 DNA reads TGCGCCAGCAGCTTGGGGCAAGAAAACACCATATATTTT.

Only one count was recorded for this clone. V is TRBV6-2 or TRBV6-3 and J is TRBJ2-3, with 10 positions matching TRBD2. The CDR3 covers 19 residues. The V segment lost 6 bases and the J segment 2 bases; nucleotides outside the gene matches: 17. Germline V CDR1 and CDR2: MNHEY, SVGEGT. This CDR3 reads CASSPPPGLAGAFTDTQYF. CDR3 bases: TGTGCCAGCAGCCCTCCGCCGGGGCTAGCGGGGGCCTTCACAGATACGCAGTATTTT.

As to this clone: At one boundary the junction diverges from the germline segment, which might be a read error. The chain recombines TRBV28 with TRBJ2-5, with unresolved D. Germline values: CDR1 MDHEN, CDR2 SYDVKM. The CDR3 runs 11 residues. The CDR3: CASSLAEAQYF. CDR3 sequence (DNA): TGTGCCAGCAGTTTAGCAGAGGCCCAGTACTTC.

The chain recombines TRBV3-1 (or the pseudogene TRBV3-2) with TRBJ1-2; D unclear. CDR1 and CDR2 (germline): LGHDT, YNNKEL (reference sequence). This CDR3 spans 15 amino acids. Trimming took off 0 bases at V and 4 bases at J, with 12 bases between the two ends. CDR3 DNA: TGTGCCAGCAGCCAAGACCCCGGGAGATTCTATGGCTACACCTTC. Translated, it gives CASSQDPGRFYGYTF.

V is TRBV5-1 and J is TRBJ1-2, with TRBD1 matching over 7 bases. V shed 0 bases and J 1 base; nucleotides not matched to a gene: 9. The CDR3 runs to 17 residues. The V gene's germline CDR1 is SGHRS and CDR2 YFSETQ. The DNA of the CDR3 is TGCGCCAGCAGCTTGGTCCCGGGGACAGATAATAACTATGGCTACACCTTC. Encoded protein: CASSLVPGTDNNYGYTF.